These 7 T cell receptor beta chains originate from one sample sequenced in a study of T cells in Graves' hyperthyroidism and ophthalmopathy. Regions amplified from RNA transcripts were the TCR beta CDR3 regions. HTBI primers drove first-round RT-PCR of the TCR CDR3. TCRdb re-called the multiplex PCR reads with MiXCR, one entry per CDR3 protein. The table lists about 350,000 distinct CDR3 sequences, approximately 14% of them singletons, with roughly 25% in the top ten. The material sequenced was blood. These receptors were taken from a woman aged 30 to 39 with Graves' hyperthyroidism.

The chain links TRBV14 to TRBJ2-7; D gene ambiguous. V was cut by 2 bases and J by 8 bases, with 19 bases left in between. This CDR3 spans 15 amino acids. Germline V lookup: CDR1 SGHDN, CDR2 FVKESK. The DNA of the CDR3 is TGTGCCAGCAGCCAAAACGCCTGGCCCGCCCTCCAGCAGTACTTC. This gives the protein CASSQNAWPALQQYF.

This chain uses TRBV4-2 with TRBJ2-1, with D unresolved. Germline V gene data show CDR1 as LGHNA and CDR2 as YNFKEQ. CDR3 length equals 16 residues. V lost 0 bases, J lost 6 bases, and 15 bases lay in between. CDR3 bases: TGTGCCAGCAGCCAAGATCGTGGTGGGTCCGGCAATGAGCAGTTCTTC. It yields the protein CASSQDRGGSGNEQFF.

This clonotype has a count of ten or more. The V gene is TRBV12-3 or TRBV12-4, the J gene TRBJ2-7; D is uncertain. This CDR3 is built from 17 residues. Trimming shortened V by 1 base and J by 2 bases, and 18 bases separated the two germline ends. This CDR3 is CASSLEIRRTDPYEQYF. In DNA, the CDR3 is TGTGCCAGCAGTTTAGAGATTAGACGGACCGACCCCTACGAGCAGTACTTC.

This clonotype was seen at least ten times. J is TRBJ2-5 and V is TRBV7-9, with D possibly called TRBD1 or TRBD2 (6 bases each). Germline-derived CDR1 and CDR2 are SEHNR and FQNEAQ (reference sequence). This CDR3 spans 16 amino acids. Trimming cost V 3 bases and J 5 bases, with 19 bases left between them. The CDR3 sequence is CASSLKGGSLSETQYF. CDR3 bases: TGTGCCAGCAGCTTGAAAGGGGGGTCGTTGTCGGAGACCCAGTACTTC.

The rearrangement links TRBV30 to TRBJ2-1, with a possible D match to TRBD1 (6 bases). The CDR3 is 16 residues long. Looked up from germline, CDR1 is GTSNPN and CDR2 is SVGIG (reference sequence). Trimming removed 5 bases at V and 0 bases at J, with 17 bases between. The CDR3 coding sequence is TGTGCCTGGGAGGGCTCGAGGGGGATCTCCTACAATGAGCAGTTCTTC. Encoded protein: CAWEGSRGISYNEQFF.

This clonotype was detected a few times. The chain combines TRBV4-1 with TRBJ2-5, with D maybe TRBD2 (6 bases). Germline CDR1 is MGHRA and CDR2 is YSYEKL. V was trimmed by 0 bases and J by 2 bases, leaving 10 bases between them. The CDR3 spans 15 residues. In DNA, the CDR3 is TGCGCCAGCAGCCAAGATGGGCGGGAACAAGAGACCCAGTACTTC. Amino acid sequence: CASSQDGREQETQYF.

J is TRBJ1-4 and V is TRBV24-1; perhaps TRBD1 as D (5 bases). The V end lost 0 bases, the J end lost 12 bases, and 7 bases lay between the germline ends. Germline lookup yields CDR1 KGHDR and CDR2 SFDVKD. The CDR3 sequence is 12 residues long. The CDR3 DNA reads TGTGCCACCAGTGATTTGCTAGGGGAACTGTTTTTT. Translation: CATSDLLGELFF.